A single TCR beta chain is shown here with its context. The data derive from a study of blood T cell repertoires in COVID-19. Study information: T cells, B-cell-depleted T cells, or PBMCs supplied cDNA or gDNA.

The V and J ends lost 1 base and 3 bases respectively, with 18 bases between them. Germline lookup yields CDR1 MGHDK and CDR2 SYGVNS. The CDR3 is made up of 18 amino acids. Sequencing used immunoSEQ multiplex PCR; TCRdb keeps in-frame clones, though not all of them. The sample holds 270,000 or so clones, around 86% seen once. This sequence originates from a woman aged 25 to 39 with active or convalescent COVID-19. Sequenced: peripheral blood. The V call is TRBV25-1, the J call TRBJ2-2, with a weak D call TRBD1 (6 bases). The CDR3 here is CASSEFEGQGLHTGELFF. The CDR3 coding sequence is TGTGCCAGCAGTGAATTCGAGGGTCAGGGGCTGCACACCGGGGAGCTGTTTTTT.